The 27 T cell receptor beta chains listed next were all sequenced from one sample in a study of blood T cells in healthy people across ages. It was with a sample-barcoded 5' primer and a J-beta primer mix that a second PCR of roughly 7 to 12 cycles was run. TCRdb analysed the 5' RACE reads with MiXCR anew, one entry per CDR3 protein. This sample has fewer than 750,000 distinct CDR3 sequences, with around 50% found just once. Specimen: blood. Receptors originate from an elderly man in good health.

The V call is TRBV14, the J call TRBJ2-7; D remains ambiguous. The ends were cut back, 0 bases at V and 1 base at J, with 13 bases in the middle. Germline CDR1 reads SGHDN; CDR2 reads FVKESK. The CDR3 totals 16 residues. The CDR3 DNA sequence: TGTGCCAGCAGCCAAGATTTGATACATGGGTCCTACGAGCAGTACTTC. It translates to CASSQDLIHGSYEQYF.

This clonotype was found a few times. The J gene is TRBJ2-7, the V gene TRBV7-9, with 7 bases matching TRBD2. Germline CDR1 reads SEHNR; CDR2 reads FQNEAQ (reference sequence). With 1 base clipped from V and 0 bases from J, the junction kept 9 bases outside the gene matches. The CDR3 is made up of 17 amino acids. CDR3 loop: CASSLVLDWTSSYEQYF. For the CDR3, the DNA is TGTGCCAGCAGCTTAGTCTTGGACTGGACTAGCTCCTACGAGCAGTACTTC.

The chain couples TRBV7-9 to TRBJ1-1, with unresolved D. The CDR3 has 13 residues. Trimming stripped 2 bases from V and 3 bases from J, with 7 bases between. Germline CDR1 SEHNR, CDR2 FQNEAQ (reference sequence). In DNA, the CDR3 is TGTGCCAGCAGCTTACTTGGCTACACTGAAGCTTTCTTT. Protein: CASSLLGYTEAFF.

The J gene is TRBJ2-3, the V gene TRBV10-3; 8 nucleotides match TRBD1. The CDR3 contains 12 residues. The V gene end was trimmed by 10 bases and the J gene end by 5 bases; junction bases not matched to a gene: 5. CDR1 and CDR2 (germline): ENHRY, SYGVKD. CDR3 sequence: CATATGVDTQYF. The CDR3 DNA follows: TGTGCCACCGCGACAGGGGTAGATACGCAGTATTTT.

To note about this clonotype: Possible read error: a much larger clone is one base away. The chain combines TRBV6-6 with TRBJ2-4; D is unclear. The last part of the DNA fits TRBJ2-7 better; the J call may be wrong. The CDR3 contains 15 residues. Germline-derived CDR1 and CDR2 are MNHNY and SVGAGI (reference sequence). In DNA, the CDR3 is TGTGCCAGCAGCTCGAGTGAGTCAGGCGTCTACGAGCAGTACTTC. This translates into CASSSSESGVYEQYF.

The rearrangement links TRBV7-2 to TRBJ2-1, with TRBD1 matching 9 bases. V was clipped by 0 bases and J by 6 bases; unmatched bases: 9. The CDR3 extends over 17 amino acids. Germline assignment: CDR1 SGHTA and CDR2 FQGNSA. Here the CDR3 reads CASSLAPGDRDRNEQFF. The CDR3, as DNA: TGTGCCAGCAGCTTAGCCCCAGGGGACAGGGACCGCAATGAGCAGTTCTTC. Full variable domain (rest looked up from reference TRBV7-2 and TRBJ2-1): GAGVSQSPSNKVTEKGKDVELRCDPISGHTALYWYRQSLGQGLEFLIYFQGNSAPDKSGLPSDRFSAERTGGSVSTLTIQRTQQEDSAVYLCASSLAPGDRDRNEQFFGPGTRLTVL.

This clonotype is a singleton in its sample. The gene calls are TRBV5-5 and TRBJ2-7; TRBD2 agrees at 12 bases. The J segment lost 1 base and the V segment lost 2 bases, leaving 13 bases of the junction unmatched. There are 19 residues in the CDR3. Germline-derived CDR1 and CDR2 are SGHKS and YYEKEE (reference sequence). CDR3 sequence reads: CASSFQASGGVSSSYEQYF. The CDR3 bases are TGTGCCAGCAGCTTTCAAGCTAGCGGGGGGGTTTCTTCTTCCTACGAGCAGTACTTC. Drawing the rest from reference TRBV5-5 and TRBJ2-7, the complete variable domain is DAGVTQSPTHLIKTRGQQVTLRCSPISGHKSVSWYQQVLGQGPQFIFQYYEKEERGRGNFPDRFSARQFPNYSSELNVNALLLGDSALYLCASSFQASGGVSSSYEQYFGPGTRLTVT.

The rearrangement uses TRBV20-1 and TRBJ2-1, with 9 bases that match TRBD2. The CDR3 totals 14 residues. Germline values: CDR1 DFQATT, CDR2 SNEGSKA (reference sequence). The junction had 12 bases not matched to a gene; V was cut back by 7 bases and J by 8 bases. DNA for the CDR3: TGCAGTGTCCAAGGGACTAGCCCCGGGGATGAGCAGTTCTTC. Its translation: CSVQGTSPGDEQFF.

The rearrangement uses TRBV9 and TRBJ2-5, with a weak D call TRBD2 (5 bases). The CDR3 covers 14 residues. Trimming took off 4 bases at V and 4 bases at J, with 14 bases between the two ends. Germline-derived CDR1 and CDR2 are SGDLS and YYNGEE. This CDR3 reads CASSKRLSRETQYF. The CDR3, as DNA: TGTGCCAGCAGCAAACGACTAAGCCGAGAGACCCAGTACTTC.

V usage is TRBV5-6 and J usage is TRBJ1-3; D uncertain. The CDR3 covers 18 residues. The germline gives CDR1 SGHDT, CDR2 YYEEEE. V lost 4 bases to trimming and J lost 0 bases, with 20 bases between them. The CDR3 region has the DNA TGTGCCAGCAGCCCGACCCTCTGGCAGGCGAACTCTGGAAACACCATATATTTT. Its translation: CASSPTLWQANSGNTIYF.

This clonotype has just a few counts. The chain is built from TRBV20-1 and TRBJ2-3, with D unclear. The CDR3 extends over 13 amino acids. CDR1 and CDR2 (germline): DFQATT, SNEGSKA (reference sequence). Trimming left V 3 bases short and J 1 base short, with 8 bases between. The chain's CDR3 is CSASNTGTDTQYF. The DNA of the CDR3 is TGCAGTGCTAGTAACACCGGCACAGATACGCAGTATTTT.

The chain employs TRBV6-6 and TRBJ2-3; weak D call: TRBD1 (5 bases). Trimming took 0 bases from V and 1 from J, leaving 11 bases between them. CDR3 size: 16 residues. Germline V CDR1 and CDR2: MNHNY, SVGAGI (reference sequence). As DNA, the CDR3 is TGTGCCAGCAGTTACTCGAAAGGGGTGGGCACAGATACGCAGTATTTT. Translation: CASSYSKGVGTDTQYF.

The rearrangement links TRBV5-1 to TRBJ2-7; 7 bases line up with TRBD2. Germline assignment: CDR1 SGHRS and CDR2 YFSETQ. This CDR3 contains 14 residues. The ends lost 6 bases at V and 5 bases at J; junction bases unmatched: 11. In nucleotides, the CDR3 is TGCGCCAGCACCTCCACTTCGGCGGGGGACGAGCAGTACTTC. The encoded protein is CASTSTSAGDEQYF. Filled out from reference TRBV5-1 and TRBJ2-7, the complete variable domain reads KAGVTQTPRYLIKTRGQQVTLSCSPISGHRSVSWYQQTPGQGLQFLFEYFSETQRNKGNFPGRFSGRQFSNSRSEMNVSTLELGDSALYLCASTSTSAGDEQYFGPGTRLTVT.

The CDR3 is CASSPRDRGEGEQFF. The CDR3 region has the DNA TGTGCCAGCAGCCCGCGGGACAGGGGAGAAGGTGAGCAGTTCTTC. The gene calls are TRBV3-1 and TRBJ2-1; the match to TRBD1 covers 10 bases. Germline values: CDR1 LGHDT, CDR2 YNNKEL (reference sequence). The CDR3 runs to 15 residues. Trimming cost V 4 bases and J 9 bases; bases outside gene matches: 9.

The rearrangement joins TRBV7-2 to TRBJ1-6, with 9 positions matching TRBD1. The V gene's germline CDR1 is SGHTA and CDR2 FQGNSA. This CDR3 contains 15 residues. V dropped 7 bases and J dropped 10; count of bases not matched to a gene: 11. CDR3 in DNA: TGTGCCAGCACCAACCGGGACAGGGTCGACTCACCCCTCCACTTT. Amino acid sequence: CASTNRDRVDSPLHF.

This sequence joins TRBV4-3 and TRBJ2-5; D uncertain. Trimming cost V 6 bases and J 4 bases, with 9 bases left between them. The CDR3 covers 12 residues. In germline, CDR1 is LGHNA, CDR2 YSLEER. CDR3 bases: TGCGCCAGCAGTCAAAACGGAGAGACCCAGTACTTC. Residues: CASSQNGETQYF.

A note on this clonotype: Possible read error: a much larger clone is one base away. The chain carries TRBV6-5 and TRBJ2-1; maybe TRBD1 (5 bases). The CDR3 runs 16 residues. V was shortened by 5 bases and J by 7 bases, with 21 bases between the two germline ends. CDR1 is MNHEY and CDR2 is SVGAGI in the germline V gene. Here the CDR3 DNA reads TGTGCCAGCAGTCGACTCCCCAGGACAACGACAAATGAGCAGTTCTTC. Translation: CASSRLPRTTTNEQFF.

V is TRBV12-3 or TRBV12-4 and J is TRBJ2-7, with D perhaps being TRBD1 or TRBD2 (6 bases each). The CDR3 sequence is 14 residues long. Trimming pared 5 bases from V and 2 bases from J, leaving 13 bases between. CDR3 DNA: TGTGCCAGCAGTGTAGGGGGGCCGCCCTACGAGCAGTACTTC. This translates into CASSVGGPPYEQYF.

The chain recombines TRBV29-1 with TRBJ1-2; D not certain. V lost 6 bases and J 5 bases, leaving 13 bases between the germline ends. Germline V gene lookup returns CDR1 SQVTM and CDR2 ANQGSEA. CDR3 length equals 12 residues. The CDR3 reads CSVEMADYGYTF. For the CDR3, the DNA is TGCAGCGTCGAAATGGCCGATTATGGCTACACCTTC.

CDR3 protein: CSVAGGIGYTF. The CDR3 DNA is TGCAGCGTTGCAGGGGGGATTGGCTACACCTTC. The V gene is TRBV29-1, the J gene TRBJ1-2; 7 bases are shared with TRBD1. The CDR3 is 11 residues long. Germline CDR1 is SQVTM and CDR2 is ANQGSEA. The V and J ends lost 4 bases and 7 bases, in that order; junction bases with no gene match: 3.

The chain links TRBV20-1 to TRBJ2-4; TRBD2 agrees at 7 bases. V lost 3 bases, J lost 2 bases, and 10 bases stayed unmatched. The CDR3 extends over 16 amino acids. The germline CDR1 and CDR2 sequences are DFQATT and SNEGSKA (reference sequence). CDR3 bases: TGCAGTGCTAGTTCTCCGGGAGCGGGACCCAAAAACATTCAGTACTTC. It specifies CSASSPGAGPKNIQYF.

The genes are TRBV30 and TRBJ1-6; 8 bases align to TRBD1. Germline V gene lookup returns CDR1 GTSNPN and CDR2 SVGIG (reference sequence). Germline trimming cut 5 bases from V and 5 bases from J; bases unmatched to any gene: 5. CDR3 length equals 14 residues. This CDR3 is CAWGRQGNNSPLHF. The CDR3 DNA is TGTGCCTGGGGCCGACAGGGGAATAATTCACCCCTCCACTTT.

This clonotype was recorded only once. This sequence joins TRBV6-9 and TRBJ2-7; 12 bases map to TRBD2. Trimming removed 2 bases from V and 0 bases from J; junction bases left unmatched: 5. The CDR3 is made up of 17 amino acids. In germline, CDR1 is MNHGY, CDR2 SVAAGI. CDR3 sequence reads: CASSYPQTSGSSYEQYF. The DNA for the CDR3 is TGTGCCAGCAGTTATCCCCAGACTAGCGGGAGCTCCTACGAGCAGTACTTC.

This clonotype turned up a few times. The V gene is TRBV10-3, the J gene TRBJ1-4, with TRBD1 as a possible D gene (5 bases). CDR3 length: 15 residues. V was shortened by 0 bases and J by 5 bases, with 10 bases between the two germline ends. The germline V gene encodes CDR1 ENHRY and CDR2 SYGVKD. In DNA form, the CDR3 reads TGTGCCATCAGTGAGTCGGGGACGGGAAATGAAAAACTGTTTTTT. Protein product: CAISESGTGNEKLFF.

This clonotype was seen only a few times. The rearrangement uses TRBV6-6 and TRBJ1-1; TRBD1 agrees at 7 bases. Trimming removed 5 bases from V and 5 bases from J; junction bases left unmatched: 11. This CDR3 is 15 amino acids long. CDR1 and CDR2 from the germline V gene are MNHNY and SVGAGI (reference sequence). The CDR3 DNA is TGTGCCAGCAGTACCCTGGGAGGGGGCGATACTGAAGCTTTCTTT. It specifies CASSTLGGGDTEAFF.

In its sample, this clonotype was seen a few times. In nucleotides, the CDR3 is TGCAGTGCCCCAAGTCCCGTTCAAGAGACCCAGTACTTC. Its protein product is CSAPSPVQETQYF. The rearrangement uses TRBV20-1 and TRBJ2-5; unclear D gene. The V and J ends lost 6 bases and 2 bases respectively, with 13 bases between them. The CDR3 consists of 13 residues. The germline CDR1 and CDR2 sequences are DFQATT and SNEGSKA (reference sequence).

Only a few counts were recorded for this clonotype. The chain couples TRBV12-3 or TRBV12-4 to TRBJ1-5; D is possibly TRBD1 (6 bases). V lost 2 bases, J lost 4 bases, and 15 bases lay in between. The CDR3 is 16 amino acids. The CDR3 DNA reads as TGTGCCAGCAGTTTATTGACAGGCGCTAAGAATCAGCCCCAGCATTTT. It translates to CASSLLTGAKNQPQHF.